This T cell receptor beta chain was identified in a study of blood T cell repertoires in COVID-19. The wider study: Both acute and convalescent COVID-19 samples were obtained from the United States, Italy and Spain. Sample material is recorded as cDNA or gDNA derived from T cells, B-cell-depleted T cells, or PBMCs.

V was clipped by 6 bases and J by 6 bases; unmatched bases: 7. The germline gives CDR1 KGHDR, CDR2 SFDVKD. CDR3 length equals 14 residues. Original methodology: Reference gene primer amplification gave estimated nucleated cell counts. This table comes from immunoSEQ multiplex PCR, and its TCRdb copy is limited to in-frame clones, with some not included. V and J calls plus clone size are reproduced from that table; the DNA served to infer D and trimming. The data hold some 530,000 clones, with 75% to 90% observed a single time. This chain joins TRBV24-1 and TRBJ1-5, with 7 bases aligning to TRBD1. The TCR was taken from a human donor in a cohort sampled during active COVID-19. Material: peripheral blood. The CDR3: CATSRDRLTQPQHF. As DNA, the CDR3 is TGTGCCACCAGTCGGGACAGACTAACTCAGCCCCAGCATTTT.